The 17 T cell receptor beta chains listed next were all sequenced from one sample in a study of vaccination effects on CD4 cells after COVID-19. No antigen is known for these receptors. Sequenced by immunoSEQ multiplex PCR; TCRdb stores in-frame clones only, minus some. The table has about 38,000 clones, roughly four fifths seen once. Expansion with viral peptide pools was applied to antigen-specific CD4+ T cells by the ViraFEST assay prior to sequencing. Culture lasted roughly 9 days before CD4+ T cell isolation. Participants were vaccinated with two doses of either the BNT162b2 or mRNA-1273 vaccine. The sequencing here drew on CD4+ T cells from PBMCs cultured with HCoV-NL63 spike peptides, taken after COVID-19 vaccination. Receptors originate from a human donor who received a COVID-19 vaccine. Some clones in this sample may be carry-over from other donors' samples.

This chain joins TRBV4-1 and TRBJ2-3; maybe TRBD2 (5 bases). This CDR3 region has 15 residues. Germline V gives CDR1 MGHRA, CDR2 YSYEKL. Deletions cut 6 bases from V and 1 base from J, with 14 bases between. CDR3 nucleotides: TGCGCCAGCAGACCCCGGGGTAGCGGCACAGATACGCAGTATTTT. Its protein product is CASRPRGSGTDTQYF.

Here the CDR3 DNA reads TGTGCCAGCAGCCGTCCCGGGCCTCCCTACGAGCAGTACGTC. It encodes CASSRPGPPYEQYV. The chain employs TRBV7-9 and TRBJ2-7; D remains unclear. The CDR3 is 14 amino acids. Deletions cut 5 bases from V and 2 bases from J, with 13 bases between. The germline V gene encodes CDR1 SEHNR and CDR2 FQNEAQ (reference sequence).

This clone was picked up a small number of times. This rearrangement joins TRBV7-2 to TRBJ1-3; D is perhaps TRBD1 (5 bases). The CDR3 loop spans 15 amino acids. Trimming took 2 bases from V and 4 from J, leaving 12 bases between them. Per germline, CDR1 SGHTA and CDR2 FQGNSA. The CDR3 nucleotides read TGTGCCAGCAGCTTACAGGGTTCTCTCGGAAACACCATATATTTT. Its protein product is CASSLQGSLGNTIYF.

The V and J genes are TRBV2 and TRBJ2-4; TRBD1 aligns across 10 bases. Looked up from germline, CDR1 is SNHLY and CDR2 is FYNNEI. After removal of 6 bases from V and 9 bases from J, the junction contained 11 bases not matched to a gene. The CDR3 is 15 amino acids. CDR3 sequence (DNA): TGTGCCAGCAGCCCACCGGGACAGGGGATGATCATTCAGTACTTC. Translation: CASSPPGQGMIIQYF. Complete variable domain (other parts from reference TRBV2 and TRBJ2-4): EPEVTQTPSHQVTQMGQEVILRCVPISNHLYFYWYRQILGQKVEFLVSFYNNEISEKSEIFDDQFSVERPDGSNFTLKIRSTKLEDSAMYFCASSPPGQGMIIQYFGAGTRLSVL.

This clone was detected only a few times. The gene calls are TRBV6-5 and TRBJ2-7; D might be TRBD2 (5 bases). Deletions cut 6 bases from V and 4 bases from J, with 16 bases between. The germline gives CDR1 MNHEY, CDR2 SVGAGI. This CDR3 has 14 amino acids. CDR3 bases: TGTGCCAGCAGCCGCGGGCCCCTTACGTACGAGCAGTACGTC. Its translation: CASSRGPLTYEQYV.

This sequence joins TRBV5-5 and TRBJ2-1, with 11 bases identical to TRBD1. Germline assignment: CDR1 SGHKS and CDR2 YYEKEE (reference sequence). Unmatched junction bases numbered 17, after V lost 4 bases and J lost 5 bases. This CDR3 has 19 amino acids. CDR3 sequence: CASSPGQGAWTENNNEQFF. DNA of the CDR3: TGTGCCAGCAGCCCCGGACAGGGGGCATGGACTGAGAATAACAATGAGCAGTTCTTC.

The chain joins TRBV11-1 to TRBJ2-5; possibly TRBD2 for D (6 bases). Germline V gene data show CDR1 as SGHAT and CDR2 as FQDESV (reference sequence). Deletions cut 4 bases from V and 5 bases from J, with 14 bases between. This CDR3 is 14 amino acids long. The CDR3 nucleotides read TGTGCCAGCAGCTCGACTAGGGGAGGTGAGACCCAGTACTTC. Amino acids: CASSSTRGGETQYF. Full variable domain (rest looked up from reference TRBV11-1 and TRBJ2-5): EAEVAQSPRYKITEKSQAVAFWCDPISGHATLYWYRQILGQGPELLVQFQDESVVDDSQLPKDRFSAERLKGVDSTLKIQPAELGDSAMYLCASSSTRGGETQYFGPGTRLLVL.

The rearrangement joins TRBV4-1 to TRBJ1-2; tentatively, D is TRBD1 (5 bases). Trimming took 4 bases from V and 4 from J, leaving 16 bases between them. Germline V gene sequence: CDR1 MGHRA, CDR2 YSYEKL. This CDR3 spans 15 amino acids. CDR3 sequence reads: CASSLPSQGSYGYTF. The CDR3 DNA follows: TGCGCCAGCAGCCTACCGAGTCAGGGCAGCTATGGCTACACCTTC.

This clone came up once. The chain recombines TRBV5-1 with TRBJ1-4; tentative D call: TRBD1 (5 bases). Germline loops: CDR1 SGHRS, CDR2 YFSETQ. Trimming shortened V by 0 bases and J by 4 bases, and 10 bases separated the two germline ends. The CDR3 totals 15 residues. The CDR3 here is CASSLGAGLNEKLFF. CDR3 sequence (DNA): TGCGCCAGCAGCTTGGGGGCAGGGCTTAATGAAAAACTGTTTTTT.

V gene TRBV6-5 combines with J gene TRBJ1-5; 8 bases fit TRBD1. CDR1 and CDR2 from the germline V gene are MNHEY and SVGAGI. V gave up 6 bases and J gave up 6 bases; unmatched junction bases: 7. This CDR3 region has 14 residues. The CDR3 reads CASSFGQGGQPQHF. CDR3 sequence (DNA): TGTGCCAGCAGCTTCGGACAGGGAGGTCAGCCCCAGCATTTT.

The rearrangement uses TRBV3-1 (or the pseudogene TRBV3-2) and TRBJ1-2; D is uncertain. Trimming pared 4 bases from V and 6 bases from J, leaving 12 bases between. The CDR3 totals 13 residues. CDR1 and CDR2 from the germline V gene are LGHDT and YNNKEL (reference sequence). The CDR3 spells CASSRGAINGYTF. CDR3 nucleotide sequence: TGTGCCAGCAGCCGAGGAGCCATCAATGGCTACACCTTC.

V usage is TRBV13 and J usage is TRBJ1-3, with D possibly TRBD1 on 5 matching bases. CDR1 and CDR2 from the germline V gene are PRHDT and FYEKMQ (reference sequence). With 4 bases removed from V and 0 bases from J, the gap between germline ends came to 13 bases. CDR3 length equals 16 residues. In DNA form, the CDR3 reads TGTGCCAGCAGCTCGGGACCCGGAGGCTCTGGAAACACCATATATTTT. This codes for CASSSGPGGSGNTIYF.

CDR3 coding DNA: TGCAGCGTTGATACCCACAGTACTTATGGCTACACCTTC. It encodes CSVDTHSTYGYTF. The rearrangement joins TRBV29-1 to TRBJ1-2; D is undetermined. The CDR3 runs to 13 residues. Per the germline V gene, CDR1 is SQVTM and CDR2 is ANQGSEA. V lost 3 bases to trimming and J lost 5 bases, with 13 bases between them.

This clone came up a few times. The chain recombines TRBV19 with TRBJ1-1; D gene uncertain. The CDR3 loop spans 15 amino acids. From germline, CDR1 is LNHDA and CDR2 SQIVND (reference sequence). V was clipped by 9 bases and J by 0 bases, with 17 bases between them. The CDR3 DNA sequence: TGTGCCAGCAGCCCTCCCGGAGGGCTGAACACTGAAGCTTTCTTT. It codes for CASSPPGGLNTEAFF.

The gene calls are TRBV5-5 and TRBJ1-5; 7 bases align to TRBD1. Germline CDR1 is SGHKS and CDR2 is YYEKEE (reference sequence). This CDR3 spans 14 amino acids. V shed 3 bases and J 3 bases; nucleotides not matched to a gene: 3. The CDR3 region is CASSSGQINQPQHF. CDR3 nucleotides: TGTGCCAGCAGCTCGGGACAGATCAATCAGCCCCAGCATTTT.

The count of this clone is one. The rearrangement links TRBV25-1 to TRBJ1-2; D perhaps matches TRBD1 (6 bases). There are 15 residues in the CDR3. Germline CDR1 MGHDK, CDR2 SYGVNS. With 6 bases removed from V and 6 bases from J, the gap between germline ends came to 20 bases. In nucleotides, the CDR3 is TGTGCCAGCAGCCCCGACAGGCTCCTGAGGAATGGCTACACCTTC. It yields the protein CASSPDRLLRNGYTF.

This chain uses TRBV6-5 with TRBJ1-2, with D perhaps matching TRBD1 (5 bases). This CDR3 contains 15 residues. V was pared by 0 bases and J by 1 base, with 9 bases between. Per germline, CDR1 MNHEY and CDR2 SVGAGI. DNA for the CDR3: TGTGCCAGCAGTTACTCGAGGGACTATAACTATGGCTACACCTTC. The encoded protein is CASSYSRDYNYGYTF.